These T cell receptor beta chains were read from a single sample in a study of long-term antiretroviral therapy in people with HIV. Libraries were prepared by immunoSEQ multiplex PCR; TCRdb keeps only in-frame clonotypes and omits some of them. The sample lists tens of thousands of clones; over 75% were seen once. Sequencing used unsorted PBMCs, obtained 0.3 years after starting antiretroviral therapy. The receptors originated from a man in his forties or fifties with HIV. Each CDR3 is given with its conserved first and last residue. A D gene is named only where the DNA matches it firmly. Expanded clones get a size class; other rows say once, few or many, or leave the size out.

D gene | J gene | clone size | V gene | CDR3 DNA | CDR3 protein
- | TRBJ2-1 | - | TRBV20-1 | TGCAGCACCCCTGGGCTAGCTGAGCAGTTCTTC | CSTPGLAEQFF
TRBD2 | TRBJ2-5 | - | TRBV2 | TGTGCCAGCAGTGAGTTCACTAGCGGTCCGGGGACCCAGTACTTC | CASSEFTSGPGTQYF
- | TRBJ1-5 | few | TRBV28 | TGTGCCAGCAGTCTTGAGGCGGCGCATCAGCCCCAGCATTTT | CASSLEAAHQPQHF
- | TRBJ1-1 | - | TRBV30 | TGTGCCTCCACGCGGGGGGGCAACACTGAAGCTTTCTTT | CASTRGGNTEAFF
- | TRBJ2-7 | - | TRBV2 | TGTGCCAGCAGGGTCTCCTACGAGCAGTACTTC | CASRVSYEQYF
- | TRBJ1-2 | few | TRBV28 | TGTGCCAGCAGTTTCCGAGGGGCGGGCTATGGCTACACCTTC | CASSFRGAGYGYTF
TRBD1 | TRBJ2-3 | - | TRBV7-2 | TGTGCCAGCAGTTCCGGGACAGGGGAGCAAGATACGCAGTATTTT | CASSSGTGEQDTQYF
TRBD1 | TRBJ2-7 | - | TRBV5-1 | TGCGCCAGCAGCTTGGCCGGGACAGAGAGCTACGAGCAGTACTTC | CASSLAGTESYEQYF
- | TRBJ1-2 | few | TRBV18 | TGTGCCAGCTCACCGCTGGGACATAATGGCTACACCTTC | CASSPLGHNGYTF
- | TRBJ1-2 | - | TRBV6-1 | TGTGCCAGCAGTGAAGTGGCGGATCCTAACTATGGCTACACCTTC | CASSEVADPNYGYTF
TRBD1 | TRBJ2-7 | - | TRBV2 | TGTGCCAGCGAGGACAGGCATGCCTACGAGCAGTACTTC | CASEDRHAYEQYF
TRBD2 | TRBJ2-2 | - | TRBV4-3 | TGCGCCAGCACCCCACGGGCTAGCGGGAGTACCGGGGAGCTGTTTTTT | CASTPRASGSTGELFF
- | TRBJ2-3 | - | TRBV19 | TGTGCCAGTAGTATAGGTCTAGATACGCAGTATTTT | CASSIGLDTQYF
TRBD2 | TRBJ2-1 | few | TRBV19 | TGTGCCAGTACCCTAAGCGCGGGGGGTCTATCCTACAATGAGCAGTTCTTC | CASTLSAGGLSYNEQFF
- | TRBJ1-2 | - | TRBV7-2 | TGTGCCAGCAGCTTAGGCGCAGGGTTAGGAGGCTACACCTTC | CASSLGAGLGGYTF
- | TRBJ1-1 | - | TRBV11-2 | TGTGCCAGCAGCCCGCGTCCGGGCGGCACTGAAGCTTTCTTT | CASSPRPGGTEAFF
- | TRBJ1-1 | - | TRBV29-1 | TGCAGCGCCACCCCAGGGGATACTGAAGCTTTCTTT | CSATPGDTEAFF
- | TRBJ2-3 | - | TRBV27 | TGTGCCAGCAGTTTATCCCCCCTTTTTACGCAGTATTTT | CASSLSPLFTQYF
- | TRBJ2-2 | - | TRBV7-2 | TGTGCCAGCAGCTGGGACCTGACCGGGGAGCTGTTTTTT | CASSWDLTGELFF
- | TRBJ2-3 | - | TRBV7-9 | TGTGCCAGCAGCTCCCTTGGCCTAGCGCCCAGCACAGATACGCAGTATTTT | CASSSLGLAPSTDTQYF